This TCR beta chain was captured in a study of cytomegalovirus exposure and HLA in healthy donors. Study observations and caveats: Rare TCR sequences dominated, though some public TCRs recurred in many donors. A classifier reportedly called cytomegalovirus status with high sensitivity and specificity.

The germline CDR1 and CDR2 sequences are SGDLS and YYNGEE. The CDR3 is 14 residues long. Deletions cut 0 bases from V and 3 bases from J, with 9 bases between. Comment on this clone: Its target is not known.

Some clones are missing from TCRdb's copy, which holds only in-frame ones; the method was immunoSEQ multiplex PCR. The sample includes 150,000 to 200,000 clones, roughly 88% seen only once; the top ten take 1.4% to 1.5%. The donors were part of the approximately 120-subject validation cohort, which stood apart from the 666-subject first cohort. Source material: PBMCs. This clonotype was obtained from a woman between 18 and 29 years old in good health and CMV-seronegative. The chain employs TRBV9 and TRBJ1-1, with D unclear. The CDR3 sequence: CASSVVGSYTEAFF. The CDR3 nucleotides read TGTGCCAGCAGCGTAGTTGGGAGTTACACTGAAGCTTTCTTT. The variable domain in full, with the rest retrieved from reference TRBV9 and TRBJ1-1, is DSGVTQTPKHLITATGQRVTLRCSPRSGDLSVYWYQQSLDQGLQFLIQYYNGEERAKGNILERFSAQQFPDLHSELNLSSLELGDSALYFCASSVVGSYTEAFFGQGTRLTVV.